These 16 T cell receptor beta chains originate from one sample sequenced in a study of T cell responses to AZD1222 COVID-19 vaccine. Sequencing used immunoSEQ multiplex PCR; TCRdb keeps in-frame clones, though not all of them. The repertoire holds fewer than 200,000 clones, with less than 90% as singletons. The specimen was peripheral blood, collected on day 0 of AZD1222 vaccination. The receptors shown here come from an adult in good health.

The rearrangement joins TRBV6-5 to TRBJ1-2; TRBD1 matches at 7 bases. CDR3 length: 13 amino acids. Germline lookup yields CDR1 MNHEY and CDR2 SVGAGI. J was trimmed by 5 bases and V by 6 bases; bases with no gene match: 6. The CDR3 spells CASRAGGFYGYTF. The CDR3 region has the DNA TGTGCCAGCAGAGCAGGGGGTTTTTATGGCTACACCTTC.

Note on this clone: Other nucleotide sequences from this sample produce the same CDR3. J is TRBJ1-1 and V is TRBV3-1 (or the pseudogene TRBV3-2); D perhaps matches TRBD1 (5 bases). The CDR3 runs to 14 residues. V lost 4 bases, J lost 1 base, and 10 bases lay in between. From germline, CDR1 is LGHDT and CDR2 YNNKEL (reference sequence). The chain's CDR3 is CASSRGGGNTEAFF. The DNA of the CDR3 is TGTGCCAGCAGCCGGGGGGGTGGGAACACTGAAGCTTTCTTT.

This sequence joins TRBV19 and TRBJ2-3, with D uncertain. This CDR3 has 14 residues. The V end lost 5 bases, the J end lost 2 bases, and 11 bases lay between the germline ends. CDR1 and CDR2 (germline): LNHDA, SQIVND (reference sequence). CDR3 region: CASSAQGLTDTQYF. In nucleotides, the CDR3 is TGTGCCAGTAGTGCCCAAGGTCTCACAGATACGCAGTATTTT.

The V and J genes are TRBV4-2 and TRBJ2-5, with D uncertain. Trimming left V 4 bases short and J 5 bases short, with 11 bases between. From germline, CDR1 is LGHNA and CDR2 YNFKEQ. This CDR3 contains 13 residues. Written as DNA, the CDR3 is TGTGCCAGCAGCCCTGACTGGCGGGAGACCCAGTACTTC. Amino acids: CASSPDWRETQYF.

The gene calls are TRBV7-6 and TRBJ2-1; D is undetermined. Trimming pared 2 bases from V and 10 bases from J, leaving 12 bases between. The CDR3 has 13 amino acids. Germline lookup yields CDR1 SGHVS and CDR2 FNYEAQ. The CDR3 DNA reads as TGTGCCAGCAGCTTAAGCCATACCGGCGAGCAGTTCTTC. It codes for CASSLSHTGEQFF.

This chain connects TRBV4-1 to TRBJ1-5; no reliable D call. V was pared by 0 bases and J by 1 base, with 7 bases between. The CDR3 sequence is 15 residues long. The germline V gene encodes CDR1 MGHRA and CDR2 YSYEKL. The CDR3 loop reads CASSQEGVSNQPQHF. The CDR3 bases are TGCGCCAGCAGCCAAGAAGGTGTGAGCAATCAGCCCCAGCATTTT.

The chain joins TRBV30 to TRBJ1-2; D might be TRBD1 (5 bases). The germline V gene has CDR1 GTSNPN and CDR2 SVGIG (reference sequence). This CDR3 has 13 amino acids. V lost 0 bases and J lost 8, with 13 bases in between. The DNA of the CDR3 is TGTGCCTGGAGTGTAAAGGGGAGTGGGGGCTACACCTTC. It translates to CAWSVKGSGGYTF.

V is TRBV3-1 (or the pseudogene TRBV3-2) and J is TRBJ2-7, with a tentative D call TRBD1 (5 bases). This CDR3 spans 14 amino acids. Trimming removed 1 base from V and 9 bases from J, with 16 bases in between. Germline V lookup: CDR1 LGHDT, CDR2 YNNKEL (reference sequence). CDR3 sequence reads: CASSQAALGQGQYF. The CDR3 coding sequence is TGTGCCAGCAGCCAAGCAGCCCTTGGGCAGGGGCAGTACTTC.

The J gene is TRBJ1-2, the V gene TRBV10-3; D is possibly TRBD1 (5 bases). Germline V gene data show CDR1 as ENHRY and CDR2 as SYGVKD. The CDR3 extends over 12 amino acids. Trimming cost V 2 bases and J 8 bases, with 9 bases left between them. CDR3 region: CAISEKGRGYTF. In DNA form, the CDR3 reads TGTGCCATCAGTGAGAAGGGGCGCGGCTACACCTTC.

The J gene is TRBJ2-3, the V gene TRBV4-2; TRBD2 might be the D (5 bases). The germline V and J ends were trimmed by 0 bases and 0 bases, with 7 bases remaining between them. The CDR3 contains 15 residues. Germline V gene sequence: CDR1 LGHNA, CDR2 YNFKEQ. The CDR3 spells CASSQDAGSTDTQYF. CDR3 in DNA: TGTGCCAGCAGCCAAGACGCGGGTAGCACAGATACGCAGTATTTT.

The table lists this clone with a count of one. V and J are TRBV6-1 and TRBJ1-6; D possibly corresponds to TRBD1 (5 bases). CDR1 and CDR2 from the germline V gene are MNHNS and SASEGT. The ends were cut back, 2 bases at V and 10 bases at J, with 18 bases in the middle. This CDR3 contains 16 residues. The CDR3 sequence: CASSETTGADGSPLHF. The CDR3, as DNA: TGTGCCAGCAGTGAAACCACCGGGGCGGATGGGTCACCCCTCCACTTT.

The chain joins TRBV20-1 to TRBJ1-2; 8 bases line up with TRBD1. The CDR3 extends over 11 amino acids. Trimming at V came to 5 bases and at J to 13 bases, leaving 9 bases not matched to a gene. The germline V gene has CDR1 DFQATT and CDR2 SNEGSKA (reference sequence). The CDR3, as DNA: TGCAGTGCTTTGACAGGGGTGGGTATCACCTTC. Translating gives CSALTGVGITF.

This chain uses TRBV7-9 with TRBJ2-7; D gene uncertain. The CDR3 consists of 12 residues. Germline loops: CDR1 SEHNR, CDR2 FQNEAQ (reference sequence). Trimming cost V 1 base and J 2 bases, with 3 bases left between them. CDR3 residues: CASSLETYEQYF. CDR3 nucleotides: TGTGCCAGCAGCTTAGAAACCTACGAGCAGTACTTC.

This clone came up a few times. CDR3 sequence reads: CASSKRGHGDEQYV. As DNA, the CDR3 is TGTGCCAGCAGCAAAAGGGGACACGGTGACGAGCAGTACGTC. V is TRBV7-9 and J is TRBJ2-7, with D maybe TRBD1 (6 bases). This CDR3 has 14 residues. Germline lookup yields CDR1 SEHNR and CDR2 FQNEAQ (reference sequence). Trimming stripped 5 bases from V and 5 bases from J, with 16 bases between.

The chain combines TRBV4-3 with TRBJ2-2, with D maybe TRBD1 (7 bases). Looked up from germline, CDR1 is LGHNA and CDR2 is YSLEER. This CDR3 has 16 residues. The V gene lost 5 bases and the J gene lost 6 bases, with 19 bases spanning the gap. This CDR3 is CASSLGGPGGPGELFF. The DNA for the CDR3 is TGCGCCAGCAGCTTAGGGGGCCCCGGGGGACCCGGGGAGCTGTTTTTT.

The genes are TRBV6-5 and TRBJ1-2; TRBD1 might be the D (5 bases). V lost 0 bases and J lost 7, with 15 bases in between. CDR1 and CDR2 (germline): MNHEY, SVGAGI. This CDR3 has 15 residues. The CDR3 nucleotides are TGTGCCAGCAGTTACTCGGGGGTCGGGAGCGGTGGCTACACCTTC. This sequence encodes CASSYSGVGSGGYTF.